The text below deals with one T cell receptor beta chain. This may arise from a read error, as a much more abundant clone is one base away. The data were taken from a study of T cells in Graves' hyperthyroidism and ophthalmopathy. Looking at the study overall: Specimen type is peripheral blood, collected at initial diagnosis prior to any treatment.

RNA transcripts served as the template for amplifying TCR beta CDR3 regions. The TCR CDR3 first-round RT-PCR relied on the HTBI primer set. TCRdb analysed the multiplex PCR reads with MiXCR anew, one entry per CDR3 protein. The sample includes around 720,000 distinct CDR3 sequences, around 40% of them seen just once. This CDR3 is built from 12 residues. Germline V gene sequence: CDR1 SGHTA, CDR2 FQGNSA. The V end lost 5 bases, the J end lost 7 bases, and 11 bases lay between the germline ends. This rearrangement joins TRBV7-2 to TRBJ1-1; the D gene is possibly TRBD1 (6 bases). The origin of this receptor is a woman aged 35 to 49 with Graves' hyperthyroidism. The sequenced sample consisted of blood. The CDR3 region has the DNA TGTGCCAGCAGCCGAGGACAGATTGAAGCTTTCTTT. Its protein product is CASSRGQIEAFF.